The 31 T cell receptor beta chains below were found in one sample sequenced in a study of blood T cell repertoires in COVID-19. The method was immunoSEQ multiplex PCR; TCRdb's version includes in-frame clones alone and lacks a portion of them. The sample lists more than 200,000 clones; 75% to 90% were seen once. Sequences were obtained from PBMCs or T cells enriched from blood (not recorded which). The receptors were sampled from a woman aged 30 to 39 with acute COVID-19.

The chain joins TRBV7-9 to TRBJ2-7; TRBD1 is a possible D gene (6 bases). CDR3 length: 15 residues. Trimming pared 5 bases from V and 3 bases from J, leaving 17 bases between. The germline CDR1 and CDR2 sequences are SEHNR and FQNEAQ (reference sequence). CDR3 sequence (DNA): TGTGCCAGCAGCGGGATGGGACAAGCCAACTACGAGCAGTACTTC. Protein product: CASSGMGQANYEQYF. Full variable domain (missing parts from reference TRBV7-9 and TRBJ2-7): DTGVSQNPRHKITKRGQNVTFRCDPISEHNRLYWYRQTLGQGPEFLTYFQNEAQLEKSRLLSDRFSAERPKGSFSTLEIQRTEQGDSAMYLCASSGMGQANYEQYFGPGTRLTVT.

The rearrangement links TRBV11-2 to TRBJ2-5, with D perhaps TRBD1 (6 bases). The V end lost 5 bases, the J end lost 0 bases, and 7 bases lay between the germline ends. This CDR3 region has 13 residues. Per the germline V gene, CDR1 is SGHAT and CDR2 is FQNNGV. The CDR3 nucleotides read TGTGCCAGCAGCCGGGACAACCAAGAGACCCAGTACTTC. It translates to CASSRDNQETQYF.

The chain links TRBV12-3 or TRBV12-4 to TRBJ1-5; D not certain. The CDR3 sequence is 13 residues long. V dropped 1 base and J dropped 8 bases, with 9 bases sitting between them. The CDR3 loop reads CASSLGPREPQHF. DNA of the CDR3: TGTGCCAGCAGTTTAGGGCCGCGGGAGCCCCAGCATTTT.

This clone has a single count. The rearrangement joins TRBV12-5 to TRBJ1-2; TRBD1 aligns across 8 bases. V dropped 7 bases and J dropped 3; count of bases not matched to a gene: 10. The CDR3 runs 15 residues. The germline V gene encodes CDR1 LGHNT and CDR2 FRNRAP. The CDR3 nucleotides read TGTGCTAGTGCTTCTTCCGGGACAGGCCACTATGGCTACACCTTC. As protein: CASASSGTGHYGYTF.

Only a few counts were recorded for this clone. The chain couples TRBV2 to TRBJ1-3; D is unresolved. The CDR3 is 16 residues long. Germline CDR1 SNHLY, CDR2 FYNNEI. V lost 5 bases, J lost 1 base, and 15 bases lay in between. This CDR3 reads CASSKPSTYSGNTIYF. The CDR3 DNA reads TGTGCCAGCAGTAAGCCCTCGACATATTCTGGAAACACCATATATTTT.

J is TRBJ1-1 and V is TRBV18; D is possibly TRBD1 (5 bases). The CDR3 has 15 residues. Trimming removed 3 bases at V and 1 base at J, with 12 bases between. The germline V gene encodes CDR1 KGHSH and CDR2 LQKENI. CDR3 residues: CASSPTAKPNTEAFF. CDR3 nucleotide sequence: TGTGCCAGCTCACCGACAGCCAAACCGAACACTGAAGCTTTCTTT.

The rearrangement uses TRBV2 and TRBJ2-7; maybe TRBD2 (5 bases). CDR3 length equals 15 residues. Germline assignment: CDR1 SNHLY and CDR2 FYNNEI. V was clipped by 0 bases and J by 7 bases, with 16 bases between them. CDR3 DNA sequence: TGTGCCAGCAGTGAAGCTCCGGGGAGTATAGGGGAGCAGTACTTC. This encodes CASSEAPGSIGEQYF.

CDR3 coding DNA: TGTGCCAGCAGCGTAGTCCAACAGGGCCGCCAATTCTTT. Translated, it gives CASSVVQQGRQFF. The V and J genes are TRBV9 and TRBJ1-1, with a tentative D call TRBD1 (6 bases). Germline assignment: CDR1 SGDLS and CDR2 YYNGEE. This CDR3 has 13 amino acids. With 0 bases removed from V and 14 bases from J, the gap between germline ends came to 17 bases.

This clone was detected only a few times. The rearrangement uses TRBV27 and TRBJ1-6; weak D call: TRBD1 (6 bases). The CDR3 length is 17 residues. V was shortened by 5 bases and J by 11 bases, with 25 bases between the two germline ends. Germline CDR1 and CDR2: MNHEY and SMNVEV (reference sequence). The CDR3 spells CASSIIPQGQWGAPLHF. For the CDR3, the DNA is TGTGCCAGCAGTATTATACCCCAGGGACAATGGGGAGCACCCCTCCACTTT.

This chain uses TRBV7-9 with TRBJ1-5, with D perhaps TRBD1 (6 bases). The CDR3 length is 16 residues. Deletions cut 1 base from V and 0 bases from J, with 10 bases between. Germline CDR1 SEHNR, CDR2 FQNEAQ (reference sequence). The CDR3 region has the DNA TGTGCCAGCAGCTTAGGGGACACCCCTAGCAATCAGCCCCAGCATTTT. This codes for CASSLGDTPSNQPQHF.

The chain joins TRBV10-1 to TRBJ1-5; D is unclear. The CDR3 is made up of 14 amino acids. V lost 5 bases to trimming and J lost 2 bases, with 10 bases between them. The germline V gene encodes CDR1 WNHNN and CDR2 SYGVQD (reference sequence). CDR3 region: CASSIRRGNQPQHF. The CDR3 DNA reads TGCGCCAGCAGTATCCGTCGAGGCAATCAGCCCCAGCATTTT.

The genes are TRBV7-8 and TRBJ2-3, with 11 nucleotides matching TRBD2. After removal of 5 bases from V and 1 base from J, the junction contained 17 bases not matched to a gene. Germline CDR1 SGHVS, CDR2 FQNEAQ. The CDR3 loop spans 20 amino acids. The DNA of the CDR3 is TGTGCCAGCAGCAGGAGGGACCTTAGCGGGGGGGCTCGGGGCACAGATACGCAGTATTTT. This translates into CASSRRDLSGGARGTDTQYF.

This sequence joins TRBV10-2 and TRBJ2-5; TRBD1 aligns across 7 bases. CDR1 and CDR2 (germline): WSHSY, SAAADI. The CDR3 length is 15 residues. V trimming: 2 bases; J trimming: 5 bases; junction bases outside the gene matches: 8. Written as DNA, the CDR3 is TGCGCCAGCAGTGAGGCTTCAGGGGGTGCGGAGACCCAGTACTTC. As protein: CASSEASGGAETQYF.

The chain is built from TRBV29-1 and TRBJ2-3, with unresolved D. The ends were cut back, 2 bases at V and 4 bases at J, with 7 bases in the middle. The CDR3 runs 12 residues. Germline V lookup: CDR1 SQVTM, CDR2 ANQGSEA. The CDR3 protein is CSVEREADTQYF. In DNA form, the CDR3 reads TGCAGCGTTGAACGAGAAGCAGATACGCAGTATTTT.

The genes are TRBV5-5 and TRBJ1-2; D remains ambiguous. V was pared by 0 bases and J by 4 bases, with 10 bases between. The germline CDR1 and CDR2 sequences are SGHKS and YYEKEE (reference sequence). The CDR3 consists of 14 residues. CDR3 protein: CASSLDQATYGYTF. The CDR3 bases are TGTGCCAGCAGCTTGGATCAAGCGACCTATGGCTACACCTTC. The full variable domain, in which reference TRBV5-5 and TRBJ1-2 provide the parts outside the CDR3, is DAGVTQSPTHLIKTRGQQVTLRCSPISGHKSVSWYQQVLGQGPQFIFQYYEKEERGRGNFPDRFSARQFPNYSSELNVNALLLGDSALYLCASSLDQATYGYTFGSGTRLTVV.

This sequence joins TRBV2 and TRBJ1-5; D not certain. This CDR3 comprises 14 residues. V lost 3 bases, J lost 3 bases, and 9 bases lay in between. The germline V gene has CDR1 SNHLY and CDR2 FYNNEI. CDR3 region: CASSDSTVNQPQHF. The CDR3 DNA is TGTGCCAGCAGTGATTCGACTGTCAATCAGCCCCAGCATTTT.

The gene calls are TRBV5-1 and TRBJ1-4, with TRBD1 matching 7 bases. After removal of 0 bases from V and 1 base from J, the junction contained 3 bases not matched to a gene. The length of the CDR3 is 16 residues. The germline V gene encodes CDR1 SGHRS and CDR2 YFSETQ. The CDR3 is CASSLGDRLTNEKLFF. In DNA form, the CDR3 reads TGCGCCAGCAGCTTGGGGGACAGACTAACTAATGAAAAACTGTTTTTT.

The gene calls are TRBV7-2 and TRBJ1-1, with D possibly matching TRBD1 (5 bases). Trimming removed 5 bases at V and 6 bases at J, with 19 bases between. The CDR3 spans 15 residues. Germline loops: CDR1 SGHTA, CDR2 FQGNSA. CDR3 in amino acids: CASSPSMGGRAEAFF. CDR3 bases: TGTGCCAGCAGCCCAAGTATGGGGGGGAGGGCTGAAGCTTTCTTT.

The CDR3 loop reads CASSVTGLGIDTGELFF. The CDR3 DNA is TGTGCCAGCAGCGTAACCGGACTAGGTATCGACACCGGGGAGCTGTTTTTT. This rearrangement joins TRBV9 to TRBJ2-2, with 7 positions matching TRBD2. Losses at the gene ends were 1 base for V and 3 bases for J; bases not matched to a gene: 9. Germline-derived CDR1 and CDR2 are SGDLS and YYNGEE. There are 17 residues in the CDR3.

This chain joins TRBV13 and TRBJ2-7; 8 nucleotides line up with TRBD2. The ends lost 5 bases at V and 2 bases at J; junction bases unmatched: 11. The CDR3 has 16 residues. Germline CDR1 reads PRHDT; CDR2 reads FYEKMQ (reference sequence). The CDR3 coding sequence is TGTGCCAGCAGCGTGAATAGCGGGGCCCTCGCCTACGAGCAGTACTTC. This translates into CASSVNSGALAYEQYF.

The chain recombines TRBV19 with TRBJ1-5, with D uncertain. Between the trimmed V and J ends, which lost 3 bases and 3 bases, there was a span of 12 bases. The CDR3 contains 15 residues. From germline, CDR1 is LNHDA and CDR2 SQIVND (reference sequence). In DNA, the CDR3 is TGTGCCAGTAGTATGACTAGGCAGCCCAATCAGCCCCAGCATTTT. Encoded protein: CASSMTRQPNQPQHF.

The CDR3 bases are TGTGCCAGCAGTGCTCCGGGACAGGGCCTCTACGAGCAGTACTTC. Translating gives CASSAPGQGLYEQYF. The J gene is TRBJ2-7, the V gene TRBV25-1, with 9 bases aligning to TRBD1. The germline gives CDR1 MGHDK, CDR2 SYGVNS. J gave up 3 bases and V 4 bases, and 7 bases lay outside the gene matches. CDR3 size: 15 residues.

The genes are TRBV6-1 and TRBJ2-7, with unresolved D. The CDR3 spans 14 residues. Germline CDR1 reads MNHNS; CDR2 reads SASEGT. Trimming took 1 base from V and 0 from J, leaving 7 bases between them. CDR3 nucleotide sequence: TGTGCCAGCAGTGAAGACATAACCTCCTACGAGCAGTACTTC. Translation gives CASSEDITSYEQYF.

The V gene is TRBV27, the J gene TRBJ1-6; TRBD1 agrees at 10 bases. The CDR3 covers 15 residues. From germline, CDR1 is MNHEY and CDR2 SMNVEV (reference sequence). The J segment lost 7 bases and the V segment lost 7 bases, leaving 7 bases of the junction unmatched. The CDR3: CASNLGTGVNSPLHF. In nucleotides, the CDR3 is TGTGCCAGCAACCTTGGGACAGGGGTGAATTCACCCCTCCACTTT.

The rearrangement uses TRBV19 and TRBJ2-7; D unclear. Germline CDR1 LNHDA, CDR2 SQIVND (reference sequence). The CDR3 totals 13 residues. The V and J ends lost 4 bases and 1 base respectively, with 8 bases between them. The CDR3 sequence: CASSRAFSYEQYF. The DNA for the CDR3 is TGTGCCAGTAGTAGGGCCTTTTCCTACGAGCAGTACTTC.

To note about this clone: One end of the junction does not line up with germline, which may come from a read error. The J gene is TRBJ1-4, the V gene TRBV11-2; 8 nucleotides line up with TRBD1. Germline CDR1 is SGHAT and CDR2 is FQNNGV. CDR3 size: 11 residues. This CDR3 reads CASSLGRDRIF. The CDR3 DNA is TGTGCCAGCAGCTTAGGCCGGGACAGGATATTT.

This sequence joins TRBV7-6 and TRBJ1-4; 7 positions match TRBD1. Looked up from germline, CDR1 is SGHVS and CDR2 is FNYEAQ. The CDR3 contains 16 residues. Trimming took 2 bases from V and 4 from J; bases not matched to a gene: 7. The CDR3: CASSLLGGQVNEKLFF. CDR3 DNA: TGTGCCAGCAGCTTATTGGGCGGACAGGTTAATGAAAAACTGTTTTTT.

This chain joins TRBV18 and TRBJ2-3; D possibly corresponds to TRBD2 (6 bases). V was pared by 3 bases and J by 4 bases, with 20 bases between. CDR3 length equals 17 residues. Germline V gene sequence: CDR1 KGHSH, CDR2 LQKENI. The CDR3 DNA follows: TGTGCCAGCTCACCCCCCAGTTCCAGGAGGGGAGCAGATACGCAGTATTTT. It translates to CASSPPSSRRGADTQYF.

This chain uses TRBV19 with TRBJ1-2, with D tentatively TRBD1 (5 bases). Germline CDR1 LNHDA, CDR2 SQIVND (reference sequence). Trimming cost V 7 bases and J 4 bases, with 7 bases left between them. The CDR3 is 11 amino acids. The chain's CDR3 is CASTRGYGYTF. The CDR3 coding sequence is TGTGCCAGTACTAGGGGCTATGGCTACACCTTC. Full variable domain (remainder filled in from reference TRBV19 and TRBJ1-2): DGGITQSPKYLFRKEGQNVTLSCEQNLNHDAMYWYRQDPGQGLRLIYYSQIVNDFQKGDIAEGYSVSREKKESFPLTVTSAQKNPTAFYLCASTRGYGYTFGSGTRLTVV.

V is TRBV28 and J is TRBJ1-5; perhaps TRBD1 as D (6 bases). CDR1 is MDHEN and CDR2 is SYDVKM in the germline V gene. Between the trimmed V and J ends, which lost 3 bases and 2 bases, there was a span of 14 bases. This CDR3 has 16 amino acids. This chain's CDR3 is CASSFSGVLGNQPQHF. The CDR3 coding sequence is TGTGCCAGCAGTTTCTCAGGGGTATTAGGCAATCAGCCCCAGCATTTT.

V usage is TRBV18 and J usage is TRBJ2-3; maybe TRBD2 (6 bases). Trimming cost V 3 bases and J 0 bases, with 16 bases left between them. The CDR3 covers 17 residues. Looked up from germline, CDR1 is KGHSH and CDR2 is LQKENI. The chain's CDR3 is CASSPSGATFSTDTQYF. The CDR3 coding sequence is TGTGCCAGCTCACCTAGCGGTGCTACTTTTAGCACAGATACGCAGTATTTT.